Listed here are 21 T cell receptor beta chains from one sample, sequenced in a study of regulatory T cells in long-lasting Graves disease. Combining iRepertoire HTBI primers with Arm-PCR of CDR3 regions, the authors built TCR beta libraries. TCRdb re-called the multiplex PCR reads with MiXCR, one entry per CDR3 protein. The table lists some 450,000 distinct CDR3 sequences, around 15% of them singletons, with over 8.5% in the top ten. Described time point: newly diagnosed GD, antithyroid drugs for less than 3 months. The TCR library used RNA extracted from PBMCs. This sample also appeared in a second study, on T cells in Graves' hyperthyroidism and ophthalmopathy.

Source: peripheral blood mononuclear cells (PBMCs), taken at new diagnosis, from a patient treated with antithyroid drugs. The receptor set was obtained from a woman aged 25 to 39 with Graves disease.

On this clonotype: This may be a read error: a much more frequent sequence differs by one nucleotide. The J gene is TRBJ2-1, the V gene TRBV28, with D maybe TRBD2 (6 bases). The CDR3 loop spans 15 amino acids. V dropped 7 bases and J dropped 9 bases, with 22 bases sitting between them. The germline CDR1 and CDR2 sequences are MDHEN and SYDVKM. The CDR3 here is CASNPRGNLGGEQFF. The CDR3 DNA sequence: TGTGCCAGCAACCCTCGGGGCAACCTCGGGGGTGAGCAGTTCTTC.

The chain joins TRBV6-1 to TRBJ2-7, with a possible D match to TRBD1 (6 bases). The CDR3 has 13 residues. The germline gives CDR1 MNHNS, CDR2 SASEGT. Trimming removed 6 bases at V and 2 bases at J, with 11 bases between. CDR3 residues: CASRGRGPYEQYF. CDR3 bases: TGTGCCAGCAGAGGCAGGGGCCCCTACGAGCAGTACTTC.

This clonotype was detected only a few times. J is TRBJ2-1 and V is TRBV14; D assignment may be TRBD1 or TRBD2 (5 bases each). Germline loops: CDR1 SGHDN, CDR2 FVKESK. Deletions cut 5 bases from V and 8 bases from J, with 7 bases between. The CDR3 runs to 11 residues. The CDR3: CASSWDDEQFF. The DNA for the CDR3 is TGTGCCAGCAGCTGGGACGATGAGCAGTTCTTC.

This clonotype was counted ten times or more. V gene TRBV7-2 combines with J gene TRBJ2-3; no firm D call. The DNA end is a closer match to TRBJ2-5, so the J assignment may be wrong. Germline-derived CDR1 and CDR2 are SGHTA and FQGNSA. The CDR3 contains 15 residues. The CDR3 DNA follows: TGTGCCAGCAGCCGCGTCATCGGTTCCGGTGAGACCCAGTACTTC. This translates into CASSRVIGSGETQYF.

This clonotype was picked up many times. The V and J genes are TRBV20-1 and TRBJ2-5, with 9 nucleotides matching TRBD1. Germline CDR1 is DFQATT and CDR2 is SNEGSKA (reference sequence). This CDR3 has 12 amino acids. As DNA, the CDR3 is TGCGGGGGGGGGACAGGGTCGGAGACCCAGTACTTC. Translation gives CGGGTGSETQYF.

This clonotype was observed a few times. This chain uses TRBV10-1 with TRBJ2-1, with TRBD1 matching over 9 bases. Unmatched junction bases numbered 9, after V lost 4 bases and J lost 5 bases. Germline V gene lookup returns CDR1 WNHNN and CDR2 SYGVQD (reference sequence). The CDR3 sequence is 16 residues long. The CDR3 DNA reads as TGCGCCAGCAGTGGTTCACAGGGGGCGTGGGACAATGAGCAGTTCTTC. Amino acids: CASSGSQGAWDNEQFF.

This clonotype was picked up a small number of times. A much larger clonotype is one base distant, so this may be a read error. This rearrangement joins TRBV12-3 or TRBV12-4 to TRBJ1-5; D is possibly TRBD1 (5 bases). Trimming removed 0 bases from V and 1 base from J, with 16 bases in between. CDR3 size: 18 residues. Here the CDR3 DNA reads TGTGCCAGCAGTTTAGCATTGGGGAGCAGGGCGAGCAATCAGCCCCAGCATTTT. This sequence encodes CASSLALGSRASNQPQHF.

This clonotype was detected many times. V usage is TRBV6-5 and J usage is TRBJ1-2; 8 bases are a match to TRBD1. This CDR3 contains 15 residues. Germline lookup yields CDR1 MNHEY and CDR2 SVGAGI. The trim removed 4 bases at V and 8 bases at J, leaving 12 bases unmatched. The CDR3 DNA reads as TGTGCCAGCAGTTTCCGCCGGGACAGGCCCCAGGGCTACACCTTC. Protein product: CASSFRRDRPQGYTF.

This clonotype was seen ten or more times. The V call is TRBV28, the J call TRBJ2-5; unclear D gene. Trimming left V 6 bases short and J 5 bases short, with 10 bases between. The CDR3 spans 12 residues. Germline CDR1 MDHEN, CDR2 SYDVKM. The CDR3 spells CASRTTRETQYF. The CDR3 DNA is TGTGCCAGCAGAACGACGAGGGAGACCCAGTACTTC.

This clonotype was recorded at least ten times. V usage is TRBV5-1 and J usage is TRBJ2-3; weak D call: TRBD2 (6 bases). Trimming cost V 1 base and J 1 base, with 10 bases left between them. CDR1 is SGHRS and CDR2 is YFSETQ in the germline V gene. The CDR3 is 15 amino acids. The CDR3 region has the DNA TGCGCCAGCAGCTTGCTAGCGAAGGGCACAGATACGCAGTATTTT. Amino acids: CASSLLAKGTDTQYF.

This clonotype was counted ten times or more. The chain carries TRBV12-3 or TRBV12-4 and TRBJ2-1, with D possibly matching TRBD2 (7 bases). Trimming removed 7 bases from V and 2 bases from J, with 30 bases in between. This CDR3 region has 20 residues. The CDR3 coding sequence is TGTGCCAGCACCCTAGGGGGAGGGGGGCGGATCCGCGCCGCCTACAATGAGCAGTTCTTC. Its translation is CASTLGGGGRIRAAYNEQFF.

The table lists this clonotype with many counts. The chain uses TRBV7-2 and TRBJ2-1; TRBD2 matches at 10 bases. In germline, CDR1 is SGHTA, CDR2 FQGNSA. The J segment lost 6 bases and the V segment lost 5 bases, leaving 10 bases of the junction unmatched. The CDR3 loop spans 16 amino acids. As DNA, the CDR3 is TGTGCCAGCAGCCCCCCTAGCGGGAGCCCCTTCAATGAGCAGTTCTTC. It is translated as CASSPPSGSPFNEQFF.

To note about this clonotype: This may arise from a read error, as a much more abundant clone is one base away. The CDR3 loop is CASGRGTAFTEVFF. The CDR3 DNA sequence: TGTGCTAGTGGTCGAGGGACAGCCTTCACTGAAGTTTTCTTT. V and J are TRBV12-5 and TRBJ1-1, with 7 bases identical to TRBD1. The CDR3 is 14 residues long. In germline, CDR1 is LGHNT, CDR2 FRNRAP.

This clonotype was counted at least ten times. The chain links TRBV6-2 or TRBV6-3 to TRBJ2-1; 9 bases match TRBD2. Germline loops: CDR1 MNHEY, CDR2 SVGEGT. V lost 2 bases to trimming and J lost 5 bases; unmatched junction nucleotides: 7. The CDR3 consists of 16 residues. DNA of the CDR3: TGTGCCAGCAGTTACGGGTTAGCGGGAGATAACAATGAGCAGTTCTTC. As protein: CASSYGLAGDNNEQFF.

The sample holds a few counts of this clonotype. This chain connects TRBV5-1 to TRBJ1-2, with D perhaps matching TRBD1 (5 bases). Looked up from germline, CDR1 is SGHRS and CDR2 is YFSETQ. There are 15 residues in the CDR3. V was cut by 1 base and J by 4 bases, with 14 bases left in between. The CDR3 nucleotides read TGCGCCAGCAGCTTGTTGGCGGGGCCTACCTATGGCTACACCTTC. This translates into CASSLLAGPTYGYTF.

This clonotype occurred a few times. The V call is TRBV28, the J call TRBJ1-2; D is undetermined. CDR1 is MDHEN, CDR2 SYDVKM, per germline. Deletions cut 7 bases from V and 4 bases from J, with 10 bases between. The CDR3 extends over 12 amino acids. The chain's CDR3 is CASIQDGYGYTF. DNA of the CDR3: TGTGCCAGCATTCAGGACGGCTATGGCTACACCTTC.

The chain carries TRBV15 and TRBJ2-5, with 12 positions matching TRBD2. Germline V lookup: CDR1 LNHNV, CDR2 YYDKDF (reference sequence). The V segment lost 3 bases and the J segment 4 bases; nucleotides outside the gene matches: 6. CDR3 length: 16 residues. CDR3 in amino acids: CATSRVPGLAGETQYF. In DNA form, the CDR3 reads TGTGCCACCAGCAGGGTCCCGGGACTAGCGGGAGAGACCCAGTACTTC.

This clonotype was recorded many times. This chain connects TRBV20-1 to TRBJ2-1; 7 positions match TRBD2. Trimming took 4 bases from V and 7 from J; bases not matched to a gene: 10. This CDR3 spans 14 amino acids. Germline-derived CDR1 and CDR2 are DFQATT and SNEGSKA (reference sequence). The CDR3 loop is CSAKGRARENEQFF. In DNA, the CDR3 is TGCAGTGCTAAAGGGAGGGCCAGGGAAAATGAGCAGTTCTTC.

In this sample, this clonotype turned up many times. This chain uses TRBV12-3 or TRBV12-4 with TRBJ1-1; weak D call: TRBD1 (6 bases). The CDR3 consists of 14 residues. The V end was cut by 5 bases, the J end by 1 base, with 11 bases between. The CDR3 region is CASSNRVRNTEAFF. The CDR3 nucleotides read TGTGCCAGCAGTAACAGGGTTCGGAACACTGAAGCTTTCTTT.

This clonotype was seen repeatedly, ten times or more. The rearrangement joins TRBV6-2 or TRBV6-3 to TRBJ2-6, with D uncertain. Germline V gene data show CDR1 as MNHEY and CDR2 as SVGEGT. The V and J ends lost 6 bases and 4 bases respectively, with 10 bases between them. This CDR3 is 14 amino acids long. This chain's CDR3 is CASRRYPGANVLTF. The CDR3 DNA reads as TGTGCCAGCAGGAGATACCCCGGGGCCAACGTCCTGACTTTC.

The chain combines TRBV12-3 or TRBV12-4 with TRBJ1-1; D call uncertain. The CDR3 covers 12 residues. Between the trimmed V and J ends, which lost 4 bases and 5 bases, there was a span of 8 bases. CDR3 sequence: CASSSQWTEAFF. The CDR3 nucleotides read TGTGCCAGCAGTTCGCAGTGGACTGAAGCTTTCTTT.